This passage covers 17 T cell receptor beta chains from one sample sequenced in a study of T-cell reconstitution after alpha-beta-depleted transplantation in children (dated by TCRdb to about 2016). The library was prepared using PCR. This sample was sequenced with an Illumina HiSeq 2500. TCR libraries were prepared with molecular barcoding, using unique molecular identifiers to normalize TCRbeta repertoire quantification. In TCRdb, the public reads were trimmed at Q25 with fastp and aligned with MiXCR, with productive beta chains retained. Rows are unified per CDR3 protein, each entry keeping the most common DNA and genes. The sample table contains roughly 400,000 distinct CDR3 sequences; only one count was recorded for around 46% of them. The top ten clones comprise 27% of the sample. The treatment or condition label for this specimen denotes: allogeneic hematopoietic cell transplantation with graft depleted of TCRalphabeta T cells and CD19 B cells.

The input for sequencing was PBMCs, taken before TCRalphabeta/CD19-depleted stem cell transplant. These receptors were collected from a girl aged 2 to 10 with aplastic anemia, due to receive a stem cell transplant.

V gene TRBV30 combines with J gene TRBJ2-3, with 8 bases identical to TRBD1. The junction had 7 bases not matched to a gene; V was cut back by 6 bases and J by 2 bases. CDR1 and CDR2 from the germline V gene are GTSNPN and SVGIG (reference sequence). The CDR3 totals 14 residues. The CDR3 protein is CACQGATFTDTQYF. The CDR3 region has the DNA TGTGCCTGCCAGGGGGCGACCTTCACAGATACGCAGTATTTT.

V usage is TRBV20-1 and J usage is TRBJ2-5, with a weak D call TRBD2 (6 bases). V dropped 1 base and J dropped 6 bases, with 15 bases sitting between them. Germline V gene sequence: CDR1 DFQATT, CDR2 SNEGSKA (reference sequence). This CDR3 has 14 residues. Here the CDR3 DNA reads TGCAGTGCTAGAGGGAGGGAAGGACTAAAGACCCAGTACTTC. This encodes CSARGREGLKTQYF.

Written as DNA, the CDR3 is TGCGCCAGCATCCGGGCACCCGGCGCAGGGAGGGCCAATGAGCAGTTCTTC. Amino acid sequence: CASIRAPGAGRANEQFF. The J gene is TRBJ2-1, the V gene TRBV4-1, with 7 bases identical to TRBD2. V lost 7 bases to trimming and J lost 6 bases; unmatched junction nucleotides: 18. Germline CDR1 MGHRA, CDR2 YSYEKL. The CDR3 has 17 residues.

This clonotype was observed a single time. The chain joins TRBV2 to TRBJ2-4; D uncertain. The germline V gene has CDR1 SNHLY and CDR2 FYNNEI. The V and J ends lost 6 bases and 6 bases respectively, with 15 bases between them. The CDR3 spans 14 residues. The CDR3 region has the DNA TGTGCCAGCAGCGGCCTAAAATCTGCAAACATTCAGTACTTC. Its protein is CASSGLKSANIQYF.

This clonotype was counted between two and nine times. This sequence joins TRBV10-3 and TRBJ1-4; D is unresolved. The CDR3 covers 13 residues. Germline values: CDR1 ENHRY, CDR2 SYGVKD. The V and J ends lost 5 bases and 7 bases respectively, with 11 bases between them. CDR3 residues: CAISFEGGEKLFF. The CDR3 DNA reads TGTGCCATCAGTTTTGAGGGAGGTGAAAAACTGTTTTTT.

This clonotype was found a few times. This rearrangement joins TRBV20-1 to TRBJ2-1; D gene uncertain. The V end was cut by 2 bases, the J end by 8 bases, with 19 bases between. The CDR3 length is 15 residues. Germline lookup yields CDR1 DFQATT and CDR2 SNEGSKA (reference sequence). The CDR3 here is CSARRLHISGDEQFF. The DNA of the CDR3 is TGCAGTGCTAGAAGGCTCCATATATCTGGGGATGAGCAGTTCTTC.

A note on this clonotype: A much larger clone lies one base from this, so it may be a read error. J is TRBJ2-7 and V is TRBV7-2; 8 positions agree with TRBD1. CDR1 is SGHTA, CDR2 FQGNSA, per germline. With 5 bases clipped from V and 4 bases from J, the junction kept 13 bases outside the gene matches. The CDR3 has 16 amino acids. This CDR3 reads CASSPRAQGARYEQYF. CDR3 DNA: TGTGCCAGCAGCCCGCGAGCGCAGGGGGCGCGGTACGAGCAGTACTTC.

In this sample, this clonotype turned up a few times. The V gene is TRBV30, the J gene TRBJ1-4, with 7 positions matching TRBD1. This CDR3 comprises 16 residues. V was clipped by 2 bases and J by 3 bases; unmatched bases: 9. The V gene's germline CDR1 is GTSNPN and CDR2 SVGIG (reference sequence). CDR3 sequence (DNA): TGTGCCTGGAGTCACAGGGGAGAGGCACCTAATGAAAAACTGTTTTTT. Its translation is CAWSHRGEAPNEKLFF.

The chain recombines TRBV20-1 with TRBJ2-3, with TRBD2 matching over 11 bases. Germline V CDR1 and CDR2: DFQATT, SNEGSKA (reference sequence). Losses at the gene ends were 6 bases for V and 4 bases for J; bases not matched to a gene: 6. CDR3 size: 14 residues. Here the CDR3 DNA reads TGCAGTGCCGTAGCGGGAGGGCCAGCAGATACGCAGTATTTT. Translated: CSAVAGGPADTQYF.

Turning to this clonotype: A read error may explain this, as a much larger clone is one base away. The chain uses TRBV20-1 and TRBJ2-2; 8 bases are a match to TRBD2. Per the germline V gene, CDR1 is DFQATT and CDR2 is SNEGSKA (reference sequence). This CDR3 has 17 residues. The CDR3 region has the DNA TGCTGTGCTAGGCCCCCAGCGGGAGTTAAAGGAACCGGGGAGCTGTTTTTT. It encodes CCARPPAGVKGTGELFF.

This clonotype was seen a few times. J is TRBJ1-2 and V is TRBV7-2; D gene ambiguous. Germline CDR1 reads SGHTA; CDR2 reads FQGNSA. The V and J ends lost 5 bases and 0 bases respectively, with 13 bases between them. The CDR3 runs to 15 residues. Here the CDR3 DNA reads TGTGCCAGCAGCACCTATATGGAGGCTAACTATGGCTACACCTTC. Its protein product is CASSTYMEANYGYTF.

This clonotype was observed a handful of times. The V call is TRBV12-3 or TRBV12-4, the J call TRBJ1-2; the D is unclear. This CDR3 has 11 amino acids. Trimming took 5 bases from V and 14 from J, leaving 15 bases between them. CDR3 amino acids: CASSANSFRTF. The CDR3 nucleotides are TGTGCCAGCAGTGCCAACAGTTTTAGGACCTTC.

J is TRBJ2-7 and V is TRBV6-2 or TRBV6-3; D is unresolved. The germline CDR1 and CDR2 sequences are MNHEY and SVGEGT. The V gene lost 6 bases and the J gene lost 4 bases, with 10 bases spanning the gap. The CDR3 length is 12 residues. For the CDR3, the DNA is TGTGCCAGCAGCCCAGCGACATACGAGCAGTACTTC. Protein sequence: CASSPATYEQYF.

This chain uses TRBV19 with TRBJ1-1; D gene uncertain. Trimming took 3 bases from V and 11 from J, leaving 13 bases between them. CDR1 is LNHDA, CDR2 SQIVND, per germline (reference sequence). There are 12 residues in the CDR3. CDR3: CASSIAVAPAFF. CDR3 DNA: TGTGCCAGTAGTATTGCAGTGGCCCCCGCTTTCTTT.

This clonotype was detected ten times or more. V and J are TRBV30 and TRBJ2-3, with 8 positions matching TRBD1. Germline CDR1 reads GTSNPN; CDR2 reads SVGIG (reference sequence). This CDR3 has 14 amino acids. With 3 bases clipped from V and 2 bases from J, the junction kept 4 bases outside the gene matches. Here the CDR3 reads CAWRGQVITDTQYF. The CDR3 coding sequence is TGTGCCTGGAGGGGACAGGTAATCACAGATACGCAGTATTTT.

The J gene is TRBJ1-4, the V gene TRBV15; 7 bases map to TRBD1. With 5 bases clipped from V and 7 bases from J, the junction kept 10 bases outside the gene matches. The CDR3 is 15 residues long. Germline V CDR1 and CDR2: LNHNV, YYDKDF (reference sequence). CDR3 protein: CATSRRTGGPEKLFF. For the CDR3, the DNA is TGTGCCACCAGCCGAAGGACAGGTGGACCTGAAAAACTGTTTTTT.

As DNA, the CDR3 is TGTGCCAGCCATGGGTCGAGGCTCCCTCCCCAAGAGACCCAGTACTTC. As protein: CASHGSRLPPQETQYF. J is TRBJ2-5 and V is TRBV6-1; D uncertain. CDR1 and CDR2 from the germline V gene are MNHNS and SASEGT. V lost 8 bases, J lost 1 base, and 20 bases lay in between. CDR3 length: 16 amino acids.